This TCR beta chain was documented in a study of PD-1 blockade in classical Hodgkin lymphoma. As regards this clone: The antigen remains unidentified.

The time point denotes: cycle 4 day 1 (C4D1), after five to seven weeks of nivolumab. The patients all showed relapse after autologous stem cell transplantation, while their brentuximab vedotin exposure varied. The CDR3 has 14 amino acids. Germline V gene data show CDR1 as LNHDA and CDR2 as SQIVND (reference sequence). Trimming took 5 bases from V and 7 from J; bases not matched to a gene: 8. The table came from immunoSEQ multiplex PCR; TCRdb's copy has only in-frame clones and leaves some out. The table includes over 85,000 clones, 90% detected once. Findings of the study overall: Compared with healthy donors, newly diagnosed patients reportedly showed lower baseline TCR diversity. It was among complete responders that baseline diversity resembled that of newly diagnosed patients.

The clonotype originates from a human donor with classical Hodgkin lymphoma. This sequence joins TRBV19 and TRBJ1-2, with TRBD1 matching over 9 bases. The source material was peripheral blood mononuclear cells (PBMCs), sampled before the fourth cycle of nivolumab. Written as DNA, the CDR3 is TGTGCCAGTAGTGGGGACAGGGTCTCCGCTGGCTACACCTTC. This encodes CASSGDRVSAGYTF. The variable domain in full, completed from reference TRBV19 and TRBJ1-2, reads DGGITQSPKYLFRKEGQNVTLSCEQNLNHDAMYWYRQDPGQGLRLIYYSQIVNDFQKGDIAEGYSVSREKKESFPLTVTSAQKNPTAFYLCASSGDRVSAGYTFGSGTRLTVV.